This entry lists 24 T cell receptor beta chains sequenced from one sample in a study of blood T cell repertoires in COVID-19. Repertoires were generated with immunoSEQ multiplex PCR, while TCRdb's copy carries only in-frame clones and drops some. The table records 150,000 to 200,000 clones, more than 85% of them present only once. Sequenced input: peripheral blood. The receptors stem from a man between 18 and 29 years old with acute or convalescent COVID-19.

This clone has more than one count but fewer than ten. This sequence joins TRBV4-1 and TRBJ2-5; D is possibly TRBD2 (6 bases). V gave up 0 bases and J gave up 7 bases, with 15 bases separating them. The CDR3 consists of 15 residues. Germline V gene data show CDR1 as MGHRA and CDR2 as YSYEKL. The CDR3 reads CASSQDSGTEGTQYF. CDR3 DNA: TGCGCCAGCAGCCAAGATTCCGGGACTGAAGGGACCCAGTACTTC.

The V call is TRBV6-5, the J call TRBJ1-3; D not resolved. Germline V gene sequence: CDR1 MNHEY, CDR2 SVGAGI. This CDR3 has 13 amino acids. V gave up 8 bases and J gave up 0 bases, with 8 bases separating them. The CDR3 protein is CASYTGSGNTIYF. The CDR3 DNA reads as TGTGCCAGCTATACGGGCTCTGGAAACACCATATATTTT.

This clone showed up just once. The DNA for the CDR3 is TGTGCCAGCAGCCAAGTTTCCGGGAACACTGAAGCTTTCTTT. Encoded protein: CASSQVSGNTEAFF. The chain is built from TRBV3-1 (or the pseudogene TRBV3-2) and TRBJ1-1; D unresolved. The CDR3 loop spans 14 amino acids. Germline-derived CDR1 and CDR2 are LGHDT and YNNKEL (reference sequence). V was clipped by 1 base and J by 1 base, with 7 bases between them.

J is TRBJ2-1 and V is TRBV19; 13 bases fit TRBD2. J lost 10 bases, V lost 0 bases, and 18 bases had no gene match. Germline V lookup: CDR1 LNHDA, CDR2 SQIVND (reference sequence). The CDR3 is made up of 20 amino acids. The CDR3 nucleotides are TGTGCCAGTAGTATAGATGGAAAAGAACCGGGACTAGCGGGGATGGTGGAGCAGTTCTTC. Translating gives CASSIDGKEPGLAGMVEQFF.

The chain uses TRBV27 and TRBJ1-1, with TRBD1 as a possible D gene (5 bases). Between the trimmed V and J ends, which lost 1 base and 4 bases, there was a span of 10 bases. The CDR3 is made up of 14 amino acids. Germline V lookup: CDR1 MNHEY, CDR2 SMNVEV (reference sequence). CDR3 bases: TGTGCCAGCAGTTTATGGCAGGGTTTCACTGAAGCTTTCTTT. Translating it yields CASSLWQGFTEAFF.

As DNA, the CDR3 is TGCGCCAGCAGCTTGAGCCACCCTCAAGAGACCCAGTACTTC. Amino acid sequence: CASSLSHPQETQYF. This chain connects TRBV5-1 to TRBJ2-5; D gene unclear. Germline V gene sequence: CDR1 SGHRS, CDR2 YFSETQ. Trimming cost V 1 base and J 2 bases, with 9 bases left between them. This CDR3 comprises 14 residues.

The genes are TRBV6-6 and TRBJ1-4; D call uncertain. CDR3 size: 14 residues. Looked up from germline, CDR1 is MNHNY and CDR2 is SVGAGI (reference sequence). Between the trimmed V and J ends, which lost 2 bases and 7 bases, there was a span of 11 bases. The CDR3 nucleotides read TGTGCCAGCAGTTACGCCCAGGTTTTTGAAAAACTGTTTTTT. It specifies CASSYAQVFEKLFF.

V is TRBV4-1 and J is TRBJ1-5; maybe TRBD1 (5 bases). The V gene's germline CDR1 is MGHRA and CDR2 YSYEKL. Trimming took off 4 bases at V and 0 bases at J, with 16 bases between the two ends. CDR3 length: 17 amino acids. The CDR3 nucleotides read TGCGCCAGCAGCCTTAGAAAGACAGACCATAGCAATCAGCCCCAGCATTTT. This sequence encodes CASSLRKTDHSNQPQHF.

The gene calls are TRBV7-8 and TRBJ1-4; no definite D call. The germline V and J ends were trimmed by 2 bases and 8 bases, with 9 bases remaining between them. This CDR3 is 13 amino acids long. Germline V gene data show CDR1 as SGHVS and CDR2 as FQNEAQ. The CDR3 DNA reads TGTGCCAGCAGCTTACCACGCGGGGAAAAACTGTTTTTT. This sequence encodes CASSLPRGEKLFF.

The rearrangement joins TRBV19 to TRBJ2-6; 7 bases match TRBD1. CDR1 is LNHDA, CDR2 SQIVND, per germline (reference sequence). The CDR3 runs 16 residues. With 4 bases clipped from V and 2 bases from J, the junction kept 5 bases outside the gene matches. This CDR3 reads CASSKEGGAGANVLTF. As DNA, the CDR3 is TGTGCCAGTAGTAAAGAAGGGGGCGCTGGGGCCAACGTCCTGACTTTC.

The chain links TRBV19 to TRBJ1-2, with 9 bases lining up with TRBD1. Germline CDR1 reads LNHDA; CDR2 reads SQIVND (reference sequence). This CDR3 contains 14 residues. The trim removed 6 bases at V and 6 bases at J, leaving 8 bases unmatched. The CDR3 nucleotides read TGTGCCAGTAGCCTACAGGGGGCGAGGGATGGCTACACCTTC. Amino acids: CASSLQGARDGYTF.

The chain employs TRBV7-9 and TRBJ2-5; TRBD2 might be the D (7 bases). Germline values: CDR1 SEHNR, CDR2 FQNEAQ (reference sequence). The CDR3 length is 14 residues. Trimming stripped 3 bases from V and 5 bases from J, with 13 bases between. The CDR3 nucleotides are TGTGCCAGCAGCTTTCGGAGGGGGGGCGAGACCCAGTACTTC. Protein sequence: CASSFRRGGETQYF. Full variable domain (remainder filled in from reference TRBV7-9 and TRBJ2-5): DTGVSQNPRHKITKRGQNVTFRCDPISEHNRLYWYRQTLGQGPEFLTYFQNEAQLEKSRLLSDRFSAERPKGSFSTLEIQRTEQGDSAMYLCASSFRRGGETQYFGPGTRLLVL.

The chain joins TRBV5-1 to TRBJ1-1; D is perhaps TRBD1 (5 bases). Trimming shortened V by 3 bases and J by 0 bases, and 15 bases separated the two germline ends. This CDR3 has 16 residues. CDR1 is SGHRS, CDR2 YFSETQ, per germline. Here the CDR3 reads CASSWRGIEVNTEAFF. The CDR3 DNA sequence: TGCGCCAGCAGCTGGAGGGGAATAGAGGTGAACACTGAAGCTTTCTTT.

V is TRBV30 and J is TRBJ2-5; maybe TRBD1 (5 bases). The CDR3 is made up of 12 amino acids. From germline, CDR1 is GTSNPN and CDR2 SVGIG (reference sequence). V lost 4 bases and J 0 bases, leaving 6 bases between the germline ends. The CDR3 is CAWKGNQETQYF. The DNA for the CDR3 is TGTGCCTGGAAGGGGAACCAAGAGACCCAGTACTTC.

The gene calls are TRBV4-2 and TRBJ2-5; TRBD2 matches 9 bases. V lost 5 bases and J lost 3; bases outside the gene matches: 10. The CDR3 sequence is 16 residues long. The germline V gene encodes CDR1 LGHNA and CDR2 YNFKEQ. The CDR3 nucleotides read TGTGCCAGCAGCTCGGAGATGGGACTAGCAGAAGAGACCCAGTACTTC. This encodes CASSSEMGLAEETQYF.

The chain joins TRBV5-1 to TRBJ2-2; 8 positions match TRBD1. The V segment lost 3 bases and the J segment 5 bases; nucleotides outside the gene matches: 6. The CDR3 has 15 residues. Germline V lookup: CDR1 SGHRS, CDR2 YFSETQ. The CDR3: CASSSGGEVTGELFF. The CDR3 DNA reads as TGCGCCAGCAGCTCAGGGGGCGAGGTTACCGGGGAGCTGTTTTTT.

This chain uses TRBV7-8 with TRBJ2-2; weak D call: TRBD1 (7 bases). Trimming pared 2 bases from V and 6 bases from J, leaving 13 bases between. The CDR3 runs to 15 residues. Germline loops: CDR1 SGHVS, CDR2 FQNEAQ. This CDR3 reads CASSLQGGFAGELFF. The CDR3 DNA reads TGTGCCAGCAGCTTACAGGGGGGTTTCGCCGGGGAGCTGTTTTTT.

V and J are TRBV3-1 (or the pseudogene TRBV3-2) and TRBJ1-2; 9 bases line up with TRBD1. CDR1 is LGHDT and CDR2 is YNNKEL in the germline V gene (reference sequence). V lost 4 bases to trimming and J lost 3 bases; unmatched junction nucleotides: 6. CDR3 length: 15 amino acids. CDR3 sequence: CASSLRDRDYYGYTF. The CDR3 DNA reads TGTGCCAGCAGCCTCCGGGACAGGGACTACTATGGCTACACCTTC.

The chain combines TRBV11-2 with TRBJ2-1; 12 nucleotides line up with TRBD2. The germline V gene encodes CDR1 SGHAT and CDR2 FQNNGV. The CDR3 covers 19 residues. The junction had 8 bases not matched to a gene; V was cut back by 2 bases and J by 0 bases. In DNA, the CDR3 is TGTGCCAGCAGCTTATCTGGACTAGCGGGGCGAAGCTCCTACAATGAGCAGTTCTTC. Amino acids: CASSLSGLAGRSSYNEQFF. The whole variable domain, filled in from reference TRBV11-2 and TRBJ2-1, reads EAGVAQSPRYKIIEKRQSVAFWCNPISGHATLYWYQQILGQGPKLLIQFQNNGVVDDSQLPKDRFSAERLKGVDSTLKIQPAKLEDSAVYLCASSLSGLAGRSSYNEQFFGPGTRLTVL.

The rearrangement uses TRBV12-3 or TRBV12-4 and TRBJ1-1; TRBD1 matches at 7 bases. J gave up 10 bases and V 6 bases, and 11 bases lay outside the gene matches. CDR3 length: 13 residues. The CDR3 protein is CASRPQGVPRAFF. CDR3 in DNA: TGTGCCAGCAGGCCTCAGGGGGTCCCCCGAGCTTTCTTT.

The chain carries TRBV19 and TRBJ2-6, with 9 positions matching TRBD1. J gave up 0 bases and V 6 bases, and 12 bases lay outside the gene matches. Germline CDR1 reads LNHDA; CDR2 reads SQIVND (reference sequence). The CDR3 is 19 amino acids. CDR3 coding DNA: TGTGCCAGTAGCTTCCCCGGACAGGGGCGTAGCTCTGGGGCCAACGTCCTGACTTTC. Its protein is CASSFPGQGRSSGANVLTF.

The V and J genes are TRBV7-9 and TRBJ1-5; D is uncertain. The CDR3 runs to 14 residues. Germline V gene sequence: CDR1 SEHNR, CDR2 FQNEAQ (reference sequence). V lost 1 base, J lost 7 bases, and 11 bases lay in between. This CDR3 is CASSLGQVGQPQHF. CDR3 bases: TGTGCCAGCAGCTTAGGGCAGGTTGGCCAGCCCCAGCATTTT.

The chain combines TRBV5-1 with TRBJ1-4, with D unresolved. Germline V gene lookup returns CDR1 SGHRS and CDR2 YFSETQ. The CDR3 spans 14 residues. The V gene lost 0 bases and the J gene lost 4 bases, with 7 bases spanning the gap. CDR3: CASSLAGVNEKLFF. The CDR3 nucleotides are TGCGCCAGCAGCTTGGCCGGGGTTAATGAAAAACTGTTTTTT.

This clone was found once. This chain joins TRBV4-1 and TRBJ2-1; a possible D gene is TRBD1 (5 bases). This CDR3 is 16 amino acids long. Between the trimmed V and J ends, which lost 1 base and 4 bases, there was a span of 14 bases. Germline loops: CDR1 MGHRA, CDR2 YSYEKL. The CDR3 bases are TGCGCCAGCAGCCAAGGAGCCAACCAGGGTTACAATGAGCAGTTCTTC. It translates to CASSQGANQGYNEQFF.